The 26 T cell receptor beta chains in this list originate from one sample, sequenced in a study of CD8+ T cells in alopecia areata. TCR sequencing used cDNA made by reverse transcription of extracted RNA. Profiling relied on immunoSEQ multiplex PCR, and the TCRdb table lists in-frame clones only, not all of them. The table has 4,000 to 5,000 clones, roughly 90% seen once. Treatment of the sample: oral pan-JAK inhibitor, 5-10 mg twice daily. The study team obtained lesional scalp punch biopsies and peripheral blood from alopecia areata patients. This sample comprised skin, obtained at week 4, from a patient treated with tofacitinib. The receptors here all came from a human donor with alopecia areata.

CDR3: CASSPRYGAVEAFF. CDR3 in DNA: TGTGCCAGCAGCCCCAGGTACGGGGCTGTTGAAGCTTTCTTT. The gene calls are TRBV14 and TRBJ1-1; tentatively, D is TRBD1 (5 bases). The germline V gene has CDR1 SGHDN and CDR2 FVKESK. CDR3 size: 14 residues. The V end was cut by 4 bases, the J end by 7 bases, with 16 bases between.

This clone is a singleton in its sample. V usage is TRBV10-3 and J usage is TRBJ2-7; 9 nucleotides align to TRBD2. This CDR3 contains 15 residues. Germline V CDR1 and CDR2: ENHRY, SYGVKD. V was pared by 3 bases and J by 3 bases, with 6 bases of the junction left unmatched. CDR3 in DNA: TGTGCCATCAGTGAAAAGTCTAGCGGGGTCTACGAGCAGTACTTC. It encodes CAISEKSSGVYEQYF.

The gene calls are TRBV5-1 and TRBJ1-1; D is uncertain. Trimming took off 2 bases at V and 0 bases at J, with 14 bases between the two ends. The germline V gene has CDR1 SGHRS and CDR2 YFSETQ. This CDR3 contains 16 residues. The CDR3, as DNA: TGCGCCAGCAGCTTCGGGCAGGCGAATCTGAACACTGAAGCTTTCTTT. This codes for CASSFGQANLNTEAFF.

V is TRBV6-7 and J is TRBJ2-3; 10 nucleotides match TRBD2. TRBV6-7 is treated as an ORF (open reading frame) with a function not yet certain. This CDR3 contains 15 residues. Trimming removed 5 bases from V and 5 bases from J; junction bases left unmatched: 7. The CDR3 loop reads CASSDLAGAEDTQYF. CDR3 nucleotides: TGTGCCAGCAGTGACCTAGCGGGGGCGGAAGATACGCAGTATTTT.

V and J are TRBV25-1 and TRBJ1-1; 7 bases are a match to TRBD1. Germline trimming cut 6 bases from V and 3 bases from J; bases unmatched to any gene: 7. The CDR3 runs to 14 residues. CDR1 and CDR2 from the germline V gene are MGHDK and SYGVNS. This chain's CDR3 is CASSVRDRDTEAFF. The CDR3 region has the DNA TGTGCCAGCAGCGTCCGCGACAGGGACACTGAAGCTTTCTTT.

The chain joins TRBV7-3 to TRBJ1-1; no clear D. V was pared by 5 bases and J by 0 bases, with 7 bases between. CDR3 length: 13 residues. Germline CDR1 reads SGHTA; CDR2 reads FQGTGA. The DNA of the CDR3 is TGTGCCAGCAGCGGTACAGTGAACACTGAAGCTTTCTTT. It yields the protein CASSGTVNTEAFF.

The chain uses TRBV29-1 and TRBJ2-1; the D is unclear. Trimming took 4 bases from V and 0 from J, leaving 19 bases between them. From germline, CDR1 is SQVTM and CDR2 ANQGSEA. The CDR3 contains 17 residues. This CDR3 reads CSVGDYTHESSYNEQFF. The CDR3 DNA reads TGCAGCGTTGGGGATTACACGCACGAGAGCTCCTACAATGAGCAGTTCTTC.

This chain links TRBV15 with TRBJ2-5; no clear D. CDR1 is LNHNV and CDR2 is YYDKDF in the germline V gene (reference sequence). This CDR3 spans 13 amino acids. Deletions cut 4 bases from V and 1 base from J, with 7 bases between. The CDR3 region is CATSTPLQETQYF. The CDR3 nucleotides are TGTGCCACCAGCACCCCGCTCCAAGAGACCCAGTACTTC.

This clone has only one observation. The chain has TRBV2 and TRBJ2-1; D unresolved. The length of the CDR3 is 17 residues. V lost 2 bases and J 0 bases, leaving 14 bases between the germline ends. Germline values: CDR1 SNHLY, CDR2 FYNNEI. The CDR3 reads CASSERQALGSYNEQFF. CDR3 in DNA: TGTGCCAGCAGTGAACGCCAGGCACTGGGCTCCTACAATGAGCAGTTCTTC.

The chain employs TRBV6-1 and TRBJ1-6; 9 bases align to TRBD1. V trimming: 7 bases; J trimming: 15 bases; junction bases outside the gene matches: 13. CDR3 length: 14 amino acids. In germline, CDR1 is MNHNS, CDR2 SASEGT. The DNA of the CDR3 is TGTGCCAGCATGACCGGGACAGGGTACAACGTCCTCCACTTT. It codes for CASMTGTGYNVLHF.

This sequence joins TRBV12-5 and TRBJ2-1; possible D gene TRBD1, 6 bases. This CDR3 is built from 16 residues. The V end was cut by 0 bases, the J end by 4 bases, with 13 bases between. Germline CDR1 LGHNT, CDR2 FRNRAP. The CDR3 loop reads CASGLVPAGDYNEQFF. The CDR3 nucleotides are TGTGCTAGTGGTTTGGTACCGGCAGGGGATTACAATGAGCAGTTCTTC.

DNA of the CDR3: TGTGCCAGCAGCTTGCAGGGGATTGCCCAAGAGACCCAGTACTTC. Translating gives CASSLQGIAQETQYF. V and J are TRBV7-2 and TRBJ2-5, with D possibly matching TRBD1 (6 bases). The V gene lost 3 bases and the J gene lost 1 base, with 12 bases spanning the gap. The CDR3 runs 15 residues. Germline CDR1 SGHTA, CDR2 FQGNSA.

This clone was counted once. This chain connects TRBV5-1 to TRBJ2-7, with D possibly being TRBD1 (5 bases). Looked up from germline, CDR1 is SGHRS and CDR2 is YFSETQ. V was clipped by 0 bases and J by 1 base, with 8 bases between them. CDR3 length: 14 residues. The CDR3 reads CASSLGAGSYEQYF. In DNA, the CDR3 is TGCGCCAGCAGCTTGGGCGCAGGGTCCTACGAGCAGTACTTC.

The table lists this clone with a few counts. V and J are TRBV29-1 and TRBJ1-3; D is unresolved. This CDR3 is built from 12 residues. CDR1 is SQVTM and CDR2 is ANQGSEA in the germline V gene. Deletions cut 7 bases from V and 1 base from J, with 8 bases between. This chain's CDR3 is CSGSNSGNTIYF. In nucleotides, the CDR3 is TGCAGCGGGTCCAATTCTGGAAACACCATATATTTT.

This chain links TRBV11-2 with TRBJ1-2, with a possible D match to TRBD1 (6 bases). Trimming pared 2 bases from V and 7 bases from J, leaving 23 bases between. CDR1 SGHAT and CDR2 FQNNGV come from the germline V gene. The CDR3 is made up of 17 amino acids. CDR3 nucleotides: TGTGCCAGCAGCTTACCTGGATCCCTAACAGGGATCTCTGGCTACACCTTC. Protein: CASSLPGSLTGISGYTF.

The CDR3 DNA is TGTGCCAGCAGCTTAGAAGGGCTCACTGAAGCTTTCTTT. Translating gives CASSLEGLTEAFF. V is TRBV7-6 and J is TRBJ1-1, with D hard to call. This CDR3 is 13 amino acids long. V lost 1 base and J lost 4, with 7 bases in between. The germline V gene has CDR1 SGHVS and CDR2 FNYEAQ.

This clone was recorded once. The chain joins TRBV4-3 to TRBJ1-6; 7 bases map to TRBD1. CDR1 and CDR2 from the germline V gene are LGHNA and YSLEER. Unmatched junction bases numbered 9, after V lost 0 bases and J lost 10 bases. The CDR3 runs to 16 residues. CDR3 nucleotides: TGCGCCAGCAGCCAAGATATTCGACAGGGTGGGTCACCCCTCCACTTT. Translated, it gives CASSQDIRQGGSPLHF.

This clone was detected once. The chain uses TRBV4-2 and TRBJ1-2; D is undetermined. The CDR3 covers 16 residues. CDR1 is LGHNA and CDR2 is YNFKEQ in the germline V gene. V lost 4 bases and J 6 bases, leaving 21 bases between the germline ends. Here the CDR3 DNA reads TGTGCCAGCAGCCCTAGATTGGGAGAAAGGGAGGATGGCTACACCTTC. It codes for CASSPRLGEREDGYTF.

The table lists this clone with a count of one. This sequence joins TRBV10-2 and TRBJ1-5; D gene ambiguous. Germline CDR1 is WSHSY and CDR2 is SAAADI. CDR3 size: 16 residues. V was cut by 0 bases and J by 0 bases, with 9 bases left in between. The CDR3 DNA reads TGCGCCAGCAGTGAGTCTCCAGGAAATAGCAATCAGCCCCAGCATTTT. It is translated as CASSESPGNSNQPQHF.

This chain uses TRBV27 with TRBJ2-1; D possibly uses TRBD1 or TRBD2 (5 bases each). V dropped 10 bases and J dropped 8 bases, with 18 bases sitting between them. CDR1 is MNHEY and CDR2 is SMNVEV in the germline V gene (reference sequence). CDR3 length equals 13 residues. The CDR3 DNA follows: TGTGCCACCGGGGTTTGGATGGGGGATGAGCAGTTCTTC. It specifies CATGVWMGDEQFF.

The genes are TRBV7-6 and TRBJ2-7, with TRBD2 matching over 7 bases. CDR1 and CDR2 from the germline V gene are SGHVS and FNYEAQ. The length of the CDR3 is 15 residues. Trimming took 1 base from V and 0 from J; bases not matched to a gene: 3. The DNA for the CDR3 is TGTGCCAGCAGCTTAGGGGGAGGGACCTCCTACGAGCAGTACTTC. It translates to CASSLGGGTSYEQYF.

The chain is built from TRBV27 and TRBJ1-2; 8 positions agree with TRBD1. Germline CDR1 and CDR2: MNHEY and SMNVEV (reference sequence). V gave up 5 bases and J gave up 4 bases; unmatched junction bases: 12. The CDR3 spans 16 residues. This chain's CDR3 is CASSQRTGTGFYGYTF. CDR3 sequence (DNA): TGTGCCAGCAGTCAACGAACCGGGACAGGTTTCTATGGCTACACCTTC.

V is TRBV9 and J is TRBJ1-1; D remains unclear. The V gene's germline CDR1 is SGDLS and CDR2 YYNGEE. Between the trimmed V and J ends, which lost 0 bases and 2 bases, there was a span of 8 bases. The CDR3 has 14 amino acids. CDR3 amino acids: CASSVVSINTEAFF. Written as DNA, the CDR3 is TGTGCCAGCAGCGTAGTCAGCATAAACACTGAAGCTTTCTTT.

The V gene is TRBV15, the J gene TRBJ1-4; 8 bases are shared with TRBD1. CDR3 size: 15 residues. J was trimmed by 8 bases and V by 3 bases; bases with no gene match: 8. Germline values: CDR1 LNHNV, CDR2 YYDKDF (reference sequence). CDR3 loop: CATSSYDRGREKLFF. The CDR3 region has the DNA TGTGCCACCAGCAGTTATGACAGGGGTCGGGAAAAACTGTTTTTT.

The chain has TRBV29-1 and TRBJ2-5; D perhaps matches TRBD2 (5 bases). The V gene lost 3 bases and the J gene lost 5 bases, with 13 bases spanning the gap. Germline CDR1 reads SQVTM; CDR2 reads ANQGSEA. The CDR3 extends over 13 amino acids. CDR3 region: CSVDSGSGETQYF. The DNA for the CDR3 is TGCAGCGTTGATTCGGGGTCGGGGGAGACCCAGTACTTC.

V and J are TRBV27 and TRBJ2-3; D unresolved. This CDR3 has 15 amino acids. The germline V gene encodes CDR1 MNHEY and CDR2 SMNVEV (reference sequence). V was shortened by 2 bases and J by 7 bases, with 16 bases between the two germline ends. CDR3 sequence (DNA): TGTGCCAGCAGTTTAAAGGCTAACCCGTGGAATACGCAGTATTTT. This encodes CASSLKANPWNTQYF.